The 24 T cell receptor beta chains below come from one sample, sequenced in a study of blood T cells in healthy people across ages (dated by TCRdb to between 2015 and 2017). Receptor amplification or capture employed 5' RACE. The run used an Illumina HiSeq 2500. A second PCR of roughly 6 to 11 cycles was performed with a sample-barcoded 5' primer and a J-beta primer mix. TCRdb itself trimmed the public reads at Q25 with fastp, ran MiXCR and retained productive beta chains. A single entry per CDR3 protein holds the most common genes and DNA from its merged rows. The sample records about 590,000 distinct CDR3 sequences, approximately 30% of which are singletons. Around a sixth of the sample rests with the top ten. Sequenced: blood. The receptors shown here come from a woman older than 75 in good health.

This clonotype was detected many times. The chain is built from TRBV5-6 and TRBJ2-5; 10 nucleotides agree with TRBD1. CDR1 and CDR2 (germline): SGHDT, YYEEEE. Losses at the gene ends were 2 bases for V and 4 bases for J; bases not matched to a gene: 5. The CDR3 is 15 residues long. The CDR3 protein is CASSLDRGRRETQYF. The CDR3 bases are TGTGCCAGCAGCTTAGACAGGGGGCGCCGAGAGACCCAGTACTTC. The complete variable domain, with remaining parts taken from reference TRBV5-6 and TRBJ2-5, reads DAGVTQSPTHLIKTRGQQVTLRCSPKSGHDTVSWYQQALGQGPQFIFQYYEEEERQRGNFPDRFSGHQFPNYSSELNVNALLLGDSALYLCASSLDRGRRETQYFGPGTRLLVL.

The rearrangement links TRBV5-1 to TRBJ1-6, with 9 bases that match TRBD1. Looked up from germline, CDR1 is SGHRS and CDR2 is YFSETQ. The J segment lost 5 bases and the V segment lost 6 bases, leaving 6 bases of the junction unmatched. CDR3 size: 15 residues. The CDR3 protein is CASTTRTGDNSPLHF. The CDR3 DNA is TGCGCCAGCACCACTCGGACAGGGGATAATTCACCCCTCCACTTT.

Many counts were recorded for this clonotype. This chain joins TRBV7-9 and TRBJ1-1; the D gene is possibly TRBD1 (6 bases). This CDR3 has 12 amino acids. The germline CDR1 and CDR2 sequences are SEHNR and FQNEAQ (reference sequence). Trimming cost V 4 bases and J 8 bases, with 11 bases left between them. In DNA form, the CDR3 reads TGTGCCAGCAGCTCGGACGACAGGGAAGCTTTCTTT. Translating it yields CASSSDDREAFF.

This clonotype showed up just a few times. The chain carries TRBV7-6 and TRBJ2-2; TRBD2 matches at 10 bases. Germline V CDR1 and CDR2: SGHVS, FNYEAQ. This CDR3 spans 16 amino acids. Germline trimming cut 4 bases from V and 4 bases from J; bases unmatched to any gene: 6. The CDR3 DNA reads TGTGCCAGCAGCTGGACTAGCGGAATTGGCACCGGGGAGCTGTTTTTT. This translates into CASSWTSGIGTGELFF.

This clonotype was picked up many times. In DNA form, the CDR3 reads TGTGCCAGCAGCTCGCAGGGTTTTGGCGAGACCCAGTACTTC. Its translation is CASSSQGFGETQYF. This sequence joins TRBV11-2 and TRBJ2-5, with D possibly TRBD1 on 5 matching bases. CDR3 length equals 14 residues. Trimming took 4 bases from V and 5 from J, leaving 14 bases between them. The germline CDR1 and CDR2 sequences are SGHAT and FQNNGV.

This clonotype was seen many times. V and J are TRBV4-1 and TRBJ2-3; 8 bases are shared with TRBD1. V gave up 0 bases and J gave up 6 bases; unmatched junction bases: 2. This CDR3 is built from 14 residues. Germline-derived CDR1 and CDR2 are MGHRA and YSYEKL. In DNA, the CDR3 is TGCGCCAGCAGCCAAGATAACAGGGGGGATACGCAGTATTTT. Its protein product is CASSQDNRGDTQYF.

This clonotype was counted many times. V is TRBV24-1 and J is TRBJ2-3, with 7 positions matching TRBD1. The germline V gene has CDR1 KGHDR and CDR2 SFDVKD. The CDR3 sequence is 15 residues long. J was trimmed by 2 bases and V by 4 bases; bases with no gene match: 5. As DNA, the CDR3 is TGTGCCACCAGTGACCCACAGGGGCACACAGATACGCAGTATTTT. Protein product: CATSDPQGHTDTQYF.

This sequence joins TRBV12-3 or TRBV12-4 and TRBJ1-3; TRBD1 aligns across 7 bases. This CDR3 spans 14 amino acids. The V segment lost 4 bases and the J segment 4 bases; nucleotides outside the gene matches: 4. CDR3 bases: TGTGCCAGCAGTTCCAGGGGGTACGGAAACACCATATATTTT. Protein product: CASSSRGYGNTIYF.

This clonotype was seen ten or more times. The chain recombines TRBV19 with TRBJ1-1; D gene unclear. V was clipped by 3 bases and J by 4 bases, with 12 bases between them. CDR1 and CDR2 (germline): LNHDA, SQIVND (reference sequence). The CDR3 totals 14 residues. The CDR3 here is CASSIKAAGTEAFF. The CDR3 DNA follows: TGTGCCAGTAGTATTAAGGCCGCGGGCACTGAAGCTTTCTTT.

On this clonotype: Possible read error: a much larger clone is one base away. The CDR3: CASRGAGGDEQYF. CDR3 bases: TGTGCCAGCCGGGGGGCAGGGGGGGATGAGCAGTACTTC. The V call is TRBV5-4, the J call TRBJ2-5, with D tentatively TRBD1 or TRBD2 (7 bases each). This CDR3 region has 13 residues. The germline V and J ends were trimmed by 7 bases and 11 bases, with 21 bases remaining between them. Germline V lookup: CDR1 SGHNT, CDR2 YYREEE (reference sequence).

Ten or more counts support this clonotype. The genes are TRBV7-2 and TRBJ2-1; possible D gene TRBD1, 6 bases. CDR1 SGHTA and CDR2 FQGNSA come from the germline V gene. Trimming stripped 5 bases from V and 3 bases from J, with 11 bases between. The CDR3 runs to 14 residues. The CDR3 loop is CASSLQGIYNEQFF. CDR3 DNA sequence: TGTGCCAGCAGCCTCCAGGGGATCTACAATGAGCAGTTCTTC.

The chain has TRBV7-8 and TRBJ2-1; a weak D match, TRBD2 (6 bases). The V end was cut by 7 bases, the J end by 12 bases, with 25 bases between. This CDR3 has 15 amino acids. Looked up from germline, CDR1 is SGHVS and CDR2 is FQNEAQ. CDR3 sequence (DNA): TGTGCCAGCACCCTATCCGGGACTTACATGAATCGGCAGTTCTTC. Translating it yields CASTLSGTYMNRQFF.

CDR3 region: CASSKVPSGGRYEQYF. CDR3 coding DNA: TGCGCCAGCAGCAAGGTCCCCTCAGGGGGCAGGTACGAGCAGTACTTC. This chain joins TRBV5-1 and TRBJ2-7; TRBD1 matches at 8 bases. J lost 4 bases, V lost 4 bases, and 13 bases had no gene match. Germline-derived CDR1 and CDR2 are SGHRS and YFSETQ. The CDR3 has 16 residues.

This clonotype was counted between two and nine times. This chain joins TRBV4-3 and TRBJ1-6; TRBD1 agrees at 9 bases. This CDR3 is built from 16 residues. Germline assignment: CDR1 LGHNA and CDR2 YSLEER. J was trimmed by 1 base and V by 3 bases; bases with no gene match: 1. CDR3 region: CASSQDRGSYNSPLHF. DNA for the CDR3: TGCGCCAGCAGCCAGGACAGGGGTTCCTATAATTCACCCCTCCACTTT.

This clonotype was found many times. Written as DNA, the CDR3 is TGCAGTGCTAGAGATGGGGCAGGGGGACGGGAGACCCAGTACTTC. Translation: CSARDGAGGRETQYF. The V and J genes are TRBV20-1 and TRBJ2-5; 7 bases agree with TRBD1. The CDR3 is 15 amino acids. Trimming took 0 bases from V and 5 from J; bases not matched to a gene: 9. Germline lookup yields CDR1 DFQATT and CDR2 SNEGSKA (reference sequence).

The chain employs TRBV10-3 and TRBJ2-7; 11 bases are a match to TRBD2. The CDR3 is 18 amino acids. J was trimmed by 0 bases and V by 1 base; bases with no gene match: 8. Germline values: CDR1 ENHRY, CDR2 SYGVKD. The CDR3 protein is CAISELGTSGGSSYEQYF. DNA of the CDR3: TGTGCCATCAGTGAGTTGGGGACTAGCGGAGGAAGCTCCTACGAGCAGTACTTC.

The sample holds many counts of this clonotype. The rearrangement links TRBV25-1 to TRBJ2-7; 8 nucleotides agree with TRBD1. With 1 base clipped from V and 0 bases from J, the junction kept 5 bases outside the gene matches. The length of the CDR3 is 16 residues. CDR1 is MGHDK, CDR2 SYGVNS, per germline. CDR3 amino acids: CASSELGTGSSYEQYF. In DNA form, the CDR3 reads TGTGCCAGCAGTGAATTGGGGACAGGTAGCTCCTACGAGCAGTACTTC.

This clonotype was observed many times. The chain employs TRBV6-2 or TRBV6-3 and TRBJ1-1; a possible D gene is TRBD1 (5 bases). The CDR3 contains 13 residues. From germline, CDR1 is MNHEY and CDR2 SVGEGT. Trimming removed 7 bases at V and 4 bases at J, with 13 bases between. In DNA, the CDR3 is TGTGCCAGCACAGGGCACGCCGGCACTGAAGCTTTCTTT. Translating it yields CASTGHAGTEAFF.

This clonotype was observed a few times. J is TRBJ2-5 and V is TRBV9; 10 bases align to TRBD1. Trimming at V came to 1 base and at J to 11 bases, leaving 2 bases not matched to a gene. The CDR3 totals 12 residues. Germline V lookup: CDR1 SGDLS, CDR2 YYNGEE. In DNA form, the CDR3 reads TGTGCCAGCAGCGTACAGGGACAGGGGCAGTACTTC. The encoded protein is CASSVQGQGQYF.

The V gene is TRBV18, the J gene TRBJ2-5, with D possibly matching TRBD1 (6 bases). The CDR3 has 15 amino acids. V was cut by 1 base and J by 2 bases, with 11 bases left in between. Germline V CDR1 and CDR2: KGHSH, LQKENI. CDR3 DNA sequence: TGTGCCAGCTCACCACTACAGACAGGTCAAGAGACCCAGTACTTC. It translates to CASSPLQTGQETQYF.

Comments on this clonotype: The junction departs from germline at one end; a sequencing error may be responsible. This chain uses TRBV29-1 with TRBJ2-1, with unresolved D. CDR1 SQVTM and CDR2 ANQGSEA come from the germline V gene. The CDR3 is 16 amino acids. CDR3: CSVDWVRLNSYNEQYF. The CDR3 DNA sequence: TGCAGCGTTGATTGGGTGAGGCTGAACTCCTACAATGAGCAATACTTC.

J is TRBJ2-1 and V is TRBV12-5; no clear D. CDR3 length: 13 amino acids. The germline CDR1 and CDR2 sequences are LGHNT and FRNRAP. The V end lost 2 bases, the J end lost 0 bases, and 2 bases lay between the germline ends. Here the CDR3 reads CASGLSSYNEQFF. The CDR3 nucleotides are TGTGCTAGTGGTTTGAGCTCCTACAATGAGCAGTTCTTC.

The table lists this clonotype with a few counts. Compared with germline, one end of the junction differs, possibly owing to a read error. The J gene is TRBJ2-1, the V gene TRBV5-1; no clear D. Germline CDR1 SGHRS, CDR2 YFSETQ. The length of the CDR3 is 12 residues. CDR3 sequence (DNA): TGCGCCAGCAGCTTGGAAGGAAATGGGCAGTTCTTC. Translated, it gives CASSLEGNGQFF.

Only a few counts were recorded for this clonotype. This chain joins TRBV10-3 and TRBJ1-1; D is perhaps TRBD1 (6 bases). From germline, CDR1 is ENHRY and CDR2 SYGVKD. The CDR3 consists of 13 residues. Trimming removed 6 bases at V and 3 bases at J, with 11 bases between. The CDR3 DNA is TGTGCCATCAGGGCCCCAGGGGACACTGAAGCTTTCTTT. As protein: CAIRAPGDTEAFF.